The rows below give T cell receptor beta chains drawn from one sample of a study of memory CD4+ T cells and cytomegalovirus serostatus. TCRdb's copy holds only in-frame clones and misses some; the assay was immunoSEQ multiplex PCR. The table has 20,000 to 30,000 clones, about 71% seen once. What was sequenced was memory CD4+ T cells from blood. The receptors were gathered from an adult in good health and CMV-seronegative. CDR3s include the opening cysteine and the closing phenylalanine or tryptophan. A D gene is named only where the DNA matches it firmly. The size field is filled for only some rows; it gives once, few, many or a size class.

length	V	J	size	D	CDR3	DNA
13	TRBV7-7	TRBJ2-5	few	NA	CASSRAGQETQYF	TGTGCCAGCAGCCGGGCAGGGCAAGAGACCCAGTACTTC
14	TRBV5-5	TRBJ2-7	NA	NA	CASRSFGGSYEQYF	TGTGCCAGCAGATCTTTCGGGGGCTCCTACGAGCAGTACTTC
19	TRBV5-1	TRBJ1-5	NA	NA	CASSLHIDKEFGINQPQHF	TGCGCCAGCAGCTTGCATATCGACAAAGAGTTTGGGATTAATCAGCCCCAGCATTTT
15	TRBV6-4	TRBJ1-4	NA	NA	CASSTGWDPNEKLFF	TGTGCCAGCAGCACAGGGTGGGACCCTAATGAAAAACTGTTTTTT
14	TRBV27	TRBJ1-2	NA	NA	CASSPRTDLGGYTF	TGTGCCAGCAGTCCCCGGACCGATTTGGGAGGCTACACCTTC
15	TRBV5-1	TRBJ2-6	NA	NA	CASSLTASGANVLTF	TGCGCCAGCAGCCTTACAGCCTCTGGGGCCAACGTCCTGACTTTC
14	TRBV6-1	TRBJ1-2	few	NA	CASSELGVNYGYTF	TGTGCCAGCAGTGAATTGGGGGTTAACTATGGCTACACCTTC
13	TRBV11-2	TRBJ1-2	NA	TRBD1	CASSRDRLYGYTF	TGTGCCAGCAGCCGGGACAGGCTTTATGGCTACACCTTC
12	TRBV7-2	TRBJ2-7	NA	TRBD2	CASSRGRDEQYF	TGTGCCAGCAGCCGAGGGAGGGACGAGCAGTACTTC
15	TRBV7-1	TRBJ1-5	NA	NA	CASSLEERGFQPQHF	TGTGCCAGCAGCTTAGAGGAGAGGGGATTCCAGCCCCAGCATTTT
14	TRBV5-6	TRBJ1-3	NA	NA	CASSPRARGNTIYF	TGTGCCAGCAGCCCTAGGGCGAGGGGAAACACCATATATTTT
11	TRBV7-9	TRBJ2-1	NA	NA	CASSFHNEQFF	TGTGCCAGCAGCTTCCACAATGAGCAGTTCTTC
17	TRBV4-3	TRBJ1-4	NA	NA	CASSQDHIEAGSEKLFF	TGCGCCAGCAGCCAAGATCACATAGAGGCAGGGAGTGAAAAACTGTTTTTT
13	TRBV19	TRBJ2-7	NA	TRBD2	CASSIREAGEQYF	TGTGCCAGTAGTATCCGGGAGGCTGGGGAGCAGTACTTC
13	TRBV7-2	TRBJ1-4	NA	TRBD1	CASSAIGQGRLFF	TGTGCCAGCAGCGCGATCGGACAGGGAAGACTGTTTTTT
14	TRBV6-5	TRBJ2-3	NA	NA	CASSLGGNADTQYF	TGTGCCAGCAGTTTAGGGGGGAACGCAGATACGCAGTATTTT
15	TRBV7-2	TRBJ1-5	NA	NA	CASSDRLDSNQPQHF	TGTGCCAGCAGCGACCGCTTGGACAGCAATCAGCCCCAGCATTTT
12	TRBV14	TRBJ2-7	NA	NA	CASSQVRHEQYF	TGTGCCAGCAGCCAAGTCAGGCACGAGCAGTACTTC
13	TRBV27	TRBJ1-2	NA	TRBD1	CATSRGQIYGYTF	TGTGCCACCTCGAGGGGACAGATCTATGGCTACACCTTC
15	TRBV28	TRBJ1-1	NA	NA	CASSLGGRANTEAFF	TGTGCCAGCAGTTTAGGGGGCAGGGCTAACACTGAAGCTTTCTTT
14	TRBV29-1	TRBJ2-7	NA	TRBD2	CSVDGLAGSYEQYF	TGCAGCGTTGATGGACTAGCGGGGTCCTACGAGCAGTACTTC
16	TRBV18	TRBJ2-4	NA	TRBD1	CASSPGTGEAKNIQYF	TGTGCCAGCTCACCAGGGACAGGGGAAGCCAAAAACATTCAGTACTTC
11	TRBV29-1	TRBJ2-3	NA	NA	CTWDKGDTQYF	TGCACCTGGGACAAGGGAGATACGCAGTATTTT
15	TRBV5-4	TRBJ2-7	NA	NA	CASSLGGRGAYEQYF	TGTGCCAGCAGCTTGGGAGGCAGGGGGGCCTACGAGCAGTACTTC
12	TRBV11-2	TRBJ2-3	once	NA	CASSQNADTQYF	TGTGCCAGCAGTCAGAACGCTGATACGCAGTATTTT
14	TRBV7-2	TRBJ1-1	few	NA	CASSPGTSLPVSFF	TGTGCCAGCAGCCCCGGGACAAGCCTACCGGTATCATTCTTT
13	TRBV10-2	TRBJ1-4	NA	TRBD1	CASRQGLGEKLFF	TGCGCCAGCCGACAGGGTCTAGGTGAAAAACTGTTTTTT
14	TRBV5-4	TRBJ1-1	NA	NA	CASSRRGRDTEAFF	TGTGCCAGCAGCCGTCGAGGGAGAGACACTGAAGCTTTCTTT
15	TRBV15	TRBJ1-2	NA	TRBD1	CATSRGEGAGGGYTF	TGTGCCACCAGCAGAGGCGAGGGGGCCGGAGGTGGCTACACCTTC
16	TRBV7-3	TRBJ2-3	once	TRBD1	CASSSGQGVSTDTQYF	TGTGCCAGCAGCTCCGGACAGGGCGTTAGCACAGATACGCAGTATTTT
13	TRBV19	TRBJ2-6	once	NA	CASRLSGANVLTF	TGTGCCAGTCGACTCTCCGGGGCCAACGTCCTGACTTTC
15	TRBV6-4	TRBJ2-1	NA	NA	CASSHDPGVGNEQFF	TGTGCCAGCAGCCACGATCCGGGGGTGGGCAATGAGCAGTTCTTC
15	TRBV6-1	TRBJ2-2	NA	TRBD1	CASTLGDRRGGELFF	TGTGCCAGCACTTTAGGGGACAGGCGGGGCGGGGAGCTGTTTTTT
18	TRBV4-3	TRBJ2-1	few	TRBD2	CASSQDWASGRSYNEQFF	TGCGCCAGCAGCCAAGATTGGGCTAGCGGGAGGTCCTACAATGAGCAGTTCTTC
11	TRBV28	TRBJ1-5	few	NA	CASSLDWPQHF	TGTGCCAGCAGTTTAGACTGGCCCCAGCATTTT
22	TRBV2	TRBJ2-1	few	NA	CASSVRLTGRDSPSSSRDEQFF	TGTGCCAGCAGTGTGAGGTTAACAGGACGCGACTCCCCTAGTTCTTCCCGGGATGAGCAGTTCTTC
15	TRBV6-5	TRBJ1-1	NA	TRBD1	CASRRTGSGNTEAFF	TGTGCCAGCAGGAGGACAGGGTCGGGGAACACTGAAGCTTTCTTT
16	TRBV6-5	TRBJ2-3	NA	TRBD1	CASSYGQGANADTQYF	TGTGCCAGCAGTTACGGACAGGGGGCGAACGCAGATACGCAGTATTTT
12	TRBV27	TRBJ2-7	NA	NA	CASSLSGREQYF	TGTGCCAGCAGTTTATCGGGGCGGGAGCAGTACTTC
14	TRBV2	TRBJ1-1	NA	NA	CASSEFAESTEAFF	TGTGCCAGCAGTGAATTCGCGGAGAGCACTGAAGCTTTCTTT
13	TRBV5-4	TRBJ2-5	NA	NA	CASSLVGQETQYF	TGTGCCAGCAGCTTGGTCGGCCAAGAGACCCAGTACTTC
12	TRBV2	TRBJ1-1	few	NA	CASSDWQRQAFF	TGTGCCAGCAGTGATTGGCAGCGCCAAGCTTTCTTT
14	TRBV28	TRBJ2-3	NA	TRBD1	CASRTGQPTDTQYF	TGTGCCAGCAGAACGGGACAGCCCACAGATACGCAGTATTTT